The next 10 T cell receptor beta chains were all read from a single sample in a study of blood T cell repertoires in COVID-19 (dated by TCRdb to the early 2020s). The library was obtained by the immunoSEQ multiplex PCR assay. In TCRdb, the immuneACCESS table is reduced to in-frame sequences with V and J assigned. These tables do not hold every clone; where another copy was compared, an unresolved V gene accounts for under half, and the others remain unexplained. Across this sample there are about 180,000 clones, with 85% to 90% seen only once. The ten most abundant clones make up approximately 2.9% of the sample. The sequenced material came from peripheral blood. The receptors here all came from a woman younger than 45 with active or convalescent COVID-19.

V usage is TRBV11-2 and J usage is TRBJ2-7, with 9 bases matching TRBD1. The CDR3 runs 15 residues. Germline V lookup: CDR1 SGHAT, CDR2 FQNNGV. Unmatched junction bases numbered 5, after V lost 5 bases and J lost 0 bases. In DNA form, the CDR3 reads TGTGCCAGCAGCAGGGGACAGGGAAGCTCCTACGAGCAGTACTTC. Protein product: CASSRGQGSSYEQYF.

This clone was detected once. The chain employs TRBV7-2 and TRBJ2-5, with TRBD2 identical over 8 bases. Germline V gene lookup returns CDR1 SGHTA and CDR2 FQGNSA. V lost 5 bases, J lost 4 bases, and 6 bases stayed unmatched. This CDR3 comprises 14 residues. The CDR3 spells CASSPGGAAETQYF. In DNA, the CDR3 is TGTGCCAGCAGCCCGGGGGGGGCCGCAGAGACCCAGTACTTC.

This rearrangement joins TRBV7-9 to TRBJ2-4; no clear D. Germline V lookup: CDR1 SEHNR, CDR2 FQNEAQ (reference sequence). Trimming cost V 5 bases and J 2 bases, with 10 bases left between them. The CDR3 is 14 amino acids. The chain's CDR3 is CASSLVATKNIQYF. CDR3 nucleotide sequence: TGTGCCAGCAGCCTAGTTGCTACCAAAAACATTCAGTACTTC.

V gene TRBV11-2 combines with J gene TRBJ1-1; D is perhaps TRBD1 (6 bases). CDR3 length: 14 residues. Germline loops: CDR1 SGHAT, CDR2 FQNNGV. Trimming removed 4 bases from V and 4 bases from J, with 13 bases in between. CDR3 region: CASSSQGGSTEAFF. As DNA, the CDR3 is TGTGCCAGCAGCTCACAGGGAGGGAGCACTGAAGCTTTCTTT.

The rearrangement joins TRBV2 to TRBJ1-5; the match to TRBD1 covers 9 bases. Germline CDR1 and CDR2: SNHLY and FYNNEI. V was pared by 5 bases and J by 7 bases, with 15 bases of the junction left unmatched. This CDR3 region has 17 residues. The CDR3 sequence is CASSPGRDRVVTQPQHF. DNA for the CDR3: TGTGCCAGCAGTCCTGGTAGGGACAGGGTCGTGACGCAGCCCCAGCATTTT.

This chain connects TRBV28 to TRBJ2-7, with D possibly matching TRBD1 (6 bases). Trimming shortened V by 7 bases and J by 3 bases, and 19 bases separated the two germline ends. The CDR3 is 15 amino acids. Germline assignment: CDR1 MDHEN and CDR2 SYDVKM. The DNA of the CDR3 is TGTGCCAGCACCATTGGTGGGGGCAGGGGCTACGAGCAGTACTTC. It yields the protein CASTIGGGRGYEQYF. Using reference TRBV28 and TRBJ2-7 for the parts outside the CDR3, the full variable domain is DVKVTQSSRYLVKRTGEKVFLECVQDMDHENMFWYRQDPGLGLRLIYFSYDVKMKEKGDIPEGYSVSREKKERFSLILESASTNQTSMYLCASTIGGGRGYEQYFGPGTRLTVT.

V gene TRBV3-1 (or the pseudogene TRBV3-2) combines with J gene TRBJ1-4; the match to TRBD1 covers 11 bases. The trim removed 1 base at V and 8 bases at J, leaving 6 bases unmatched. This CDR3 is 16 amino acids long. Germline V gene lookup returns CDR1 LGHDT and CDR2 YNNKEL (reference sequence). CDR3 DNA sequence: TGTGCCAGCAGCCAAGCCTCGGACAGGGGGCGGGAAAAACTGTTTTTT. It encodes CASSQASDRGREKLFF.

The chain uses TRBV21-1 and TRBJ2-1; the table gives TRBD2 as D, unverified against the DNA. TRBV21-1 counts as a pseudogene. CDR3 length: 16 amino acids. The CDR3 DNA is TGTGCCAGCAGCCCCTACCGAGGTCGAGATAACAATGAGCAGTTCTTC. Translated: CASSPYRGRDNNEQFF.

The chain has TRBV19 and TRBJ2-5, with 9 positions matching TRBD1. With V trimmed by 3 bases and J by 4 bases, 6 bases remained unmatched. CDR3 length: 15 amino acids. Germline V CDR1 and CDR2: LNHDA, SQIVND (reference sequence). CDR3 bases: TGTGCCAGTAGTATTGGGACAGGGATTGGAGAGACCCAGTACTTC. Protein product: CASSIGTGIGETQYF.

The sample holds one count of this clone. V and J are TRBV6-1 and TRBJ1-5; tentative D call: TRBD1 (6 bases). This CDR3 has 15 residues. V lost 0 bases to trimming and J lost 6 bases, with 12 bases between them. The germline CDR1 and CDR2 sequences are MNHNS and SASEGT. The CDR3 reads CASSEAGRGAQPQHF. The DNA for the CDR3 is TGTGCCAGCAGTGAAGCGGGTCGGGGGGCTCAGCCCCAGCATTTT.